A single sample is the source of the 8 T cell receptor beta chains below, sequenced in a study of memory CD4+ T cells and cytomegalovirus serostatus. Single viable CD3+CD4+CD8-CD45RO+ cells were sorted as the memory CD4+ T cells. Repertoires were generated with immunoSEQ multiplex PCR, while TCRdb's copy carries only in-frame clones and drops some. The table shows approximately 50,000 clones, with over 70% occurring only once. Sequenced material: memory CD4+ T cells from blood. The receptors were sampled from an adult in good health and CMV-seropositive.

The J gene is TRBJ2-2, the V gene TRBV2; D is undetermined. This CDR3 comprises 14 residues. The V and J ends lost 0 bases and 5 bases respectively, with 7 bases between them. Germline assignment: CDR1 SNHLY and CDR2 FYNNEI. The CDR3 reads CASSEAGMTGELFF. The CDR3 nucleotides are TGTGCCAGCAGTGAAGCGGGAATGACCGGGGAGCTGTTTTTT.

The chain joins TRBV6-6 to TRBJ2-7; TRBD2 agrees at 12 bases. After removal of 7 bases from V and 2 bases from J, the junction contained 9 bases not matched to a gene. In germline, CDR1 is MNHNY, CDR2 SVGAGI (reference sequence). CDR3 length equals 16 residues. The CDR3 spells CASTDPGLAGTYEQYF. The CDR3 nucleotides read TGTGCCAGCACCGACCCCGGACTAGCGGGGACCTACGAGCAGTACTTC.

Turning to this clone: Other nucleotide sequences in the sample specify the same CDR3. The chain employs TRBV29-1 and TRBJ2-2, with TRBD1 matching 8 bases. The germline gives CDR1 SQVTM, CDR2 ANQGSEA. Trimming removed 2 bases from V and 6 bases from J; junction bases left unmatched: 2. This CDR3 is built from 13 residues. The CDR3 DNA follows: TGCAGCGTTGAATCGACAGGGGCCGGGGAGCTGTTTTTT. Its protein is CSVESTGAGELFF.

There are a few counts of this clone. The CDR3 protein is CASSPTGSSNQPQHF. CDR3 nucleotides: TGTGCCAGCAGCCCCACAGGGAGTAGCAATCAGCCCCAGCATTTT. V gene TRBV7-9 combines with J gene TRBJ1-5; D perhaps matches TRBD1 (6 bases). CDR1 is SEHNR and CDR2 is FQNEAQ in the germline V gene (reference sequence). This CDR3 is built from 15 residues. V was trimmed by 5 bases and J by 0 bases, leaving 11 bases between them.

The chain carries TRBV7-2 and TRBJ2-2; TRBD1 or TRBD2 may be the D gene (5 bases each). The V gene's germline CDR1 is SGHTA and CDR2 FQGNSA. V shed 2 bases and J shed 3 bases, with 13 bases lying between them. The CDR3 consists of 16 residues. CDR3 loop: CASSLTRDRHTGELFF. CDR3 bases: TGTGCCAGCAGCTTAACCCGGGACCGGCACACCGGGGAGCTGTTTTTT.

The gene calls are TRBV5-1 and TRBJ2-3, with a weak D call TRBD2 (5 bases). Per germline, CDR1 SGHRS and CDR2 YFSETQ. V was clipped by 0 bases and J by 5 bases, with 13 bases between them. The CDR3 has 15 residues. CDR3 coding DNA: TGCGCCAGCAGCTTGGACTCCGGGATGGTAGATACGCAGTATTTT. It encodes CASSLDSGMVDTQYF.

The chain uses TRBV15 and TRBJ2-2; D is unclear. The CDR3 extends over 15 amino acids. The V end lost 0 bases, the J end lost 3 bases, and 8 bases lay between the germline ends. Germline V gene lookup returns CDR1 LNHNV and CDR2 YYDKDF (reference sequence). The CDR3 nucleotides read TGTGCCACCAGCAGAGACGCAGCCTACACCGGGGAGCTGTTTTTT. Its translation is CATSRDAAYTGELFF. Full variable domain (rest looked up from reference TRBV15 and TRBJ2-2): DAMVIQNPRYQVTQFGKPVTLSCSQTLNHNVMYWYQQKSSQAPKLLFHYYDKDFNNEADTPDNFQSRRPNTSFCFLDIRSPGLGDTAMYLCATSRDAAYTGELFFGEGSRLTVL.

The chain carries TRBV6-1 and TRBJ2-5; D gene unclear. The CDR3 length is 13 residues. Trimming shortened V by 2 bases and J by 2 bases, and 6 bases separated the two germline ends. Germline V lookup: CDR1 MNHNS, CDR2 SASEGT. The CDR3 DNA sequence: TGTGCCAGCAGTGAAAGGGCGCAAGAGACCCAGTACTTC. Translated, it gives CASSERAQETQYF.